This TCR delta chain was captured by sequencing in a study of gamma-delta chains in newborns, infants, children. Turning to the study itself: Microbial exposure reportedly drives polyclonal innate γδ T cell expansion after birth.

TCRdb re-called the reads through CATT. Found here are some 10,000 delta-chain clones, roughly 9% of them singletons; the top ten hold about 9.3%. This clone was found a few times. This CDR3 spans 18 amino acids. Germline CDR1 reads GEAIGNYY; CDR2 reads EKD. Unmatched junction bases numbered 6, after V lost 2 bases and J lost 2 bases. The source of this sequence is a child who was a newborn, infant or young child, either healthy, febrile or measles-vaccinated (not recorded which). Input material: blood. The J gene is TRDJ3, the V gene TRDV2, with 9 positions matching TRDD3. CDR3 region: CACDILGDPAWDTRQMFF. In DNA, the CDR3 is TGTGCCTGTGACATACTGGGGGACCCCGCCTGGGACACCCGACAGATGTTTTTC.